These 13 T cell receptor beta chains share one sample of origin, sequenced in a study of shared clonotypes between healthy human individuals. Selected positively for CCR7 and CD45RO-negative, naive CD8 cells excluded terminally differentiated effector memory CD45RA+ cells. Data came from immunoSEQ multiplex PCR; TCRdb stores just in-frame clones and leaves some out. The sample yields more than 550,000 clones, under 95% seen once. Sequences were obtained from naive CD8+ T cells sorted from blood. These receptor sequences come from a man aged 25 to 40 in good health.

This clone occurred once. This rearrangement joins TRBV6-4 to TRBJ2-1; 7 bases fit TRBD1. From germline, CDR1 is MRHNA and CDR2 SNTAGT. There are 13 residues in the CDR3. The V gene end was trimmed by 0 bases and the J gene end by 7 bases; junction bases not matched to a gene: 0. Here the CDR3 DNA reads TGTGCCAGCAGTGACTCGGACAGGAATGAGCAGTTCTTC. As protein: CASSDSDRNEQFF.

The gene calls are TRBV6-1 and TRBJ1-1; possible D gene TRBD1, 5 bases. With 1 base removed from V and 4 bases from J, the gap between germline ends came to 10 bases. The germline gives CDR1 MNHNS, CDR2 SASEGT. This CDR3 spans 14 amino acids. CDR3: CASSEEWGTTEAFF. The CDR3 bases are TGTGCCAGCAGTGAAGAATGGGGGACCACTGAAGCTTTCTTT.

This clone was seen once. The same CDR3 is also encoded by other DNA sequences in this sample. V and J are TRBV14 and TRBJ2-3; D remains unclear. Trimming cost V 1 base and J 1 base, with 3 bases left between them. Looked up from germline, CDR1 is SGHDN and CDR2 is FVKESK. The CDR3 loop spans 13 amino acids. The chain's CDR3 is CASSQVGTDTQYF. CDR3 bases: TGTGCCAGCAGCCAAGTTGGCACAGATACGCAGTATTTT.

This chain joins TRBV27 and TRBJ2-7, with D possibly matching TRBD1 (5 bases). The CDR3 totals 12 residues. Germline-derived CDR1 and CDR2 are MNHEY and SMNVEV (reference sequence). Trimming cost V 5 bases and J 1 base, with 6 bases left between them. The chain's CDR3 is CASSRTSYEQYF. As DNA, the CDR3 is TGTGCCAGCAGTAGGACATCCTACGAGCAGTACTTC.

This clone has just a few counts. The chain has TRBV7-9 and TRBJ2-7; weak D call: TRBD2 (6 bases). V was pared by 3 bases and J by 6 bases, with 12 bases between. In germline, CDR1 is SEHNR, CDR2 FQNEAQ (reference sequence). This CDR3 spans 13 amino acids. In DNA form, the CDR3 reads TGTGCCAGCAGCTTGGGGGGTTCGACCGAGCAGTACTTC. This codes for CASSLGGSTEQYF. The full variable domain, its missing parts supplied by reference TRBV7-9 and TRBJ2-7, is DTGVSQNPRHKITKRGQNVTFRCDPISEHNRLYWYRQTLGQGPEFLTYFQNEAQLEKSRLLSDRFSAERPKGSFSTLEIQRTEQGDSAMYLCASSLGGSTEQYFGPGTRLTVT.

This sequence joins TRBV7-8 and TRBJ2-6, with D unclear. Trimming stripped 3 bases from V and 0 bases from J, with 12 bases between. Germline-derived CDR1 and CDR2 are SGHVS and FQNEAQ. The length of the CDR3 is 17 residues. CDR3 residues: CASSLGRKSSGANVLTF. CDR3 nucleotide sequence: TGTGCCAGCAGCTTGGGCAGGAAGAGCTCTGGGGCCAACGTCCTGACTTTC.

This chain connects TRBV15 to TRBJ2-7, with 9 bases identical to TRBD1. The CDR3 sequence is 15 residues long. CDR1 is LNHNV, CDR2 YYDKDF, per germline (reference sequence). V lost 5 bases and J lost 1; bases outside the gene matches: 6. The CDR3, as DNA: TGTGCCACCAGCGACCGGGACAGGGATTCCTACGAGCAGTACTTC. This gives the protein CATSDRDRDSYEQYF.

This clone showed up just once. The chain has TRBV11-2 and TRBJ2-3; TRBD2 aligns across 10 bases. This CDR3 has 15 residues. Per germline, CDR1 SGHAT and CDR2 FQNNGV. The V segment lost 5 bases and the J segment 4 bases; nucleotides outside the gene matches: 6. This chain's CDR3 is CASSPGLAGADTQYF. The CDR3 DNA is TGTGCCAGCAGCCCGGGCCTAGCGGGAGCAGATACGCAGTATTTT.

The J gene is TRBJ2-2, the V gene TRBV2, with unresolved D. The germline gives CDR1 SNHLY, CDR2 FYNNEI. The length of the CDR3 is 14 residues. V gave up 8 bases and J gave up 2 bases, with 12 bases separating them. The chain's CDR3 is CASGFGQNTGELFF. The CDR3 DNA reads TGTGCCAGCGGGTTCGGGCAAAACACCGGGGAGCTGTTTTTT.

V and J are TRBV27 and TRBJ2-3; D gene uncertain. The CDR3 runs 16 residues. V was pared by 4 bases and J by 0 bases, with 14 bases between. Germline CDR1 reads MNHEY; CDR2 reads SMNVEV (reference sequence). The CDR3 nucleotides read TGTGCCAGCAGTTCCGTTAAGGAGACCAGCACAGATACGCAGTATTTT. This translates into CASSSVKETSTDTQYF.

The V and J genes are TRBV11-2 and TRBJ2-7; no clear D gene. The CDR3 has 16 amino acids. Trimming took off 2 bases at V and 5 bases at J, with 19 bases between the two ends. The germline V gene encodes CDR1 SGHAT and CDR2 FQNNGV. The CDR3: CASSLNPGQLLDEQYF. The CDR3 region has the DNA TGTGCCAGCAGCTTAAATCCCGGTCAGCTTTTGGACGAGCAGTACTTC.

The CDR3 reads CSVTLLAGGPLNYNEQFF. CDR3 in DNA: TGCAGCGTTACCTTACTAGCGGGAGGGCCTCTTAACTACAATGAGCAGTTCTTC. The chain carries TRBV29-1 and TRBJ2-1; 13 bases are shared with TRBD2. Germline V gives CDR1 SQVTM, CDR2 ANQGSEA. The CDR3 loop spans 18 amino acids. V dropped 5 bases and J dropped 3; count of bases not matched to a gene: 13.

The chain carries TRBV7-6 and TRBJ2-7, with TRBD1 as a possible D gene (7 bases). The length of the CDR3 is 16 residues. Looked up from germline, CDR1 is SGHVS and CDR2 is FNYEAQ. With 5 bases removed from V and 3 bases from J, the gap between germline ends came to 20 bases. The CDR3 nucleotides read TGTGCCAGCAGCACTTACCCGCGGGACAGTTACTACGAGCAGTACTTC. The encoded protein is CASSTYPRDSYYEQYF.